These 14 T cell receptor beta chains were all obtained from the same sample, sequenced in a study of cytomegalovirus exposure and HLA in healthy donors. Vbeta (60) and Jbeta (13) primers were used in the PCR. Some clones are missing from TCRdb's copy, which holds only in-frame ones; the method was immunoSEQ multiplex PCR. The sample carries about 95,000 clones, 81% recorded once. Source material: PBMCs. These receptors all come from a woman in her 70s in good health and CMV-seropositive.

A single count supports this clone. V gene TRBV7-3 combines with J gene TRBJ2-5; D may be TRBD2 (5 bases). This CDR3 spans 15 amino acids. Germline values: CDR1 SGHTA, CDR2 FQGTGA. Deletions cut 1 base from V and 1 base from J, with 10 bases between. The DNA of the CDR3 is TGTGCCAGCAGCTTAATATTTGGGAGCCAAGAGACCCAGTACTTC. It specifies CASSLIFGSQETQYF.

J is TRBJ2-7 and V is TRBV19; TRBD1 might be the D (5 bases). The V end was cut by 8 bases, the J end by 4 bases, with 18 bases between. Germline V gene sequence: CDR1 LNHDA, CDR2 SQIVND (reference sequence). The CDR3 covers 14 residues. Here the CDR3 DNA reads TGTGCCAGTCAGGGAAGCTGGGCGGCTTACGAGCAGTACTTC. It translates to CASQGSWAAYEQYF.

As regards this clone: Compared with germline, one end of the junction differs, possibly owing to a read error. The chain has TRBV7-7 and TRBJ2-1; D is perhaps TRBD2 (6 bases). This CDR3 region has 14 residues. CDR1 is SSHAT and CDR2 is FNYEAQ in the germline V gene (reference sequence). In nucleotides, the CDR3 is TGTGCTAGCAGCTCCCGGGGGAGTATGAATGAGCAGTTCTTC. Its protein product is CASSSRGSMNEQFF.

This clone was recorded only once. V is TRBV2 and J is TRBJ2-2, with D possibly TRBD2 on 6 matching bases. Between the trimmed V and J ends, which lost 7 bases and 5 bases, there was a span of 20 bases. This CDR3 has 16 amino acids. CDR1 and CDR2 from the germline V gene are SNHLY and FYNNEI. The CDR3 DNA follows: TGTGCCAGCAAGGAAGAGGGACTTCTCGGAACCGGGGAGCTGTTTTTT. It specifies CASKEEGLLGTGELFF.

This clone was found a few times. This chain links TRBV7-6 with TRBJ2-1; 7 positions agree with TRBD1. Germline CDR1 reads SGHVS; CDR2 reads FNYEAQ. V shed 4 bases and J 1 base; nucleotides not matched to a gene: 10. CDR3 length equals 17 residues. For the CDR3, the DNA is TGTGCCAGCAGCTCCCGTAGGGCCAGGGGGTCCTACAATGAGCAGTTCTTC. Translating it yields CASSSRRARGSYNEQFF.

The V and J genes are TRBV6-5 and TRBJ1-6; 11 nucleotides line up with TRBD1. The CDR3 contains 15 residues. From germline, CDR1 is MNHEY and CDR2 SVGAGI. The junction had 6 bases not matched to a gene; V was cut back by 5 bases and J by 9 bases. CDR3 nucleotides: TGTGCCAGCAGTAGGGACAGGGGGGGTGGTTCACCCCTCCACTTT. Amino acid sequence: CASSRDRGGGSPLHF.

The rearrangement joins TRBV7-3 to TRBJ2-3; 10 bases match TRBD2. Trimming cost V 2 bases and J 0 bases; bases outside gene matches: 8. CDR3 size: 18 residues. The germline V gene has CDR1 SGHTA and CDR2 FQGTGA. The CDR3 sequence is CASSLRPGTSASTDTQYF. CDR3 nucleotides: TGTGCCAGCAGCTTACGCCCCGGGACTAGCGCTAGCACAGATACGCAGTATTTT. Complete variable domain (other parts from reference TRBV7-3 and TRBJ2-3): GAGVSQTPSNKVTEKGKYVELRCDPISGHTALYWYRQSLGQGPEFLIYFQGTGAADDSGLPNDRFFAVRPEGSVSTLKIQRTERGDSAVYLCASSLRPGTSASTDTQYFGPGTRLTVL.

The chain recombines TRBV5-6 with TRBJ2-3; D possibly corresponds to TRBD1 (5 bases). Trimming cost V 1 base and J 6 bases, with 15 bases left between them. The CDR3 totals 15 residues. Germline-derived CDR1 and CDR2 are SGHDT and YYEEEE. This CDR3 reads CASSLSPARADTQYF. CDR3 DNA sequence: TGTGCCAGCAGCTTGAGCCCCGCCAGGGCGGATACGCAGTATTTT.

V usage is TRBV7-2 and J usage is TRBJ1-3; tentative D call: TRBD1 (5 bases). The CDR3 length is 16 residues. Looked up from germline, CDR1 is SGHTA and CDR2 is FQGNSA. Between the trimmed V and J ends, which lost 0 bases and 0 bases, there was a span of 9 bases. The CDR3 region has the DNA TGTGCCAGCAGCTTAGCGGGGGGACTCTCTGGAAACACCATATATTTT. Its translation: CASSLAGGLSGNTIYF.

The chain carries TRBV6-5 and TRBJ1-4; a weak D match, TRBD1 (5 bases). Per germline, CDR1 MNHEY and CDR2 SVGAGI. This CDR3 has 15 amino acids. V lost 5 bases, J lost 8 bases, and 18 bases lay in between. The CDR3 protein is CASSTAQGNREKLFF. Here the CDR3 DNA reads TGTGCCAGCAGTACCGCCCAGGGAAATCGCGAAAAACTGTTTTTT.

This clone was recorded once. The J gene is TRBJ1-4, the V gene TRBV7-6; a weak D match, TRBD1 (5 bases). Germline V gene lookup returns CDR1 SGHVS and CDR2 FNYEAQ. V lost 5 bases and J lost 4, with 14 bases in between. The CDR3 is 15 amino acids. The CDR3 DNA is TGTGCCAGCAGCCCAGGGTCGCTGGGTAATGAAAAACTGTTTTTT. Residues: CASSPGSLGNEKLFF.

This clone was observed once. V gene TRBV28 combines with J gene TRBJ2-3; D not resolved. Trimming shortened V by 2 bases and J by 5 bases, and 17 bases separated the two germline ends. This CDR3 region has 16 residues. The V gene's germline CDR1 is MDHEN and CDR2 SYDVKM. The CDR3 DNA sequence: TGTGCCAGCAGTTTAATCGTCCCTTCCAGTCGAGATACGCAGTATTTT. It encodes CASSLIVPSSRDTQYF.

V is TRBV30 and J is TRBJ2-1; 8 bases agree with TRBD1. CDR1 and CDR2 (germline): GTSNPN, SVGIG (reference sequence). J gave up 5 bases and V 4 bases, and 7 bases lay outside the gene matches. The CDR3 sequence is 14 residues long. The CDR3 reads CAWTGGKNDNEQFF. Written as DNA, the CDR3 is TGTGCCTGGACAGGGGGCAAGAATGACAATGAGCAGTTCTTC.

In DNA form, the CDR3 reads TGTGCCAGCAGCCAAGTGACCTCCGGGACAGGGGAGGGCTACACCTTC. It encodes CASSQVTSGTGEGYTF. This chain links TRBV14 with TRBJ1-2; TRBD1 matches at 10 bases. V trimming: 1 base; J trimming: 8 bases; junction bases outside the gene matches: 10. Germline lookup yields CDR1 SGHDN and CDR2 FVKESK. The CDR3 is 16 amino acids.